Shown below are 25 T cell receptor beta chains from a single sample sequenced in a study of Graves' ophthalmopathy and Graves' hyperthyroidism. The authors amplified TCR beta CDR3 regions, and they did so from RNA transcripts for repertoire sequencing. HTBI primers were used in a first-round RT-PCR, which preceded a second-round multiplex PCR. TCRdb re-called the multiplex PCR reads through MiXCR, storing one row per CDR3 protein. In the table there are about 740,000 distinct CDR3 sequences, around 40% of which are singletons. Sequenced sample: peripheral blood. The receptors derive from an adult man with Graves' ophthalmopathy.

The rearrangement uses TRBV11-2 and TRBJ1-1, with 8 bases identical to TRBD1. This CDR3 has 16 residues. Germline lookup yields CDR1 SGHAT and CDR2 FQNNGV. Unmatched junction bases numbered 10, after V lost 6 bases and J lost 1 base. CDR3 residues: CASSGRQGTRNTEAFF. The CDR3 region has the DNA TGTGCCAGCAGTGGTAGACAGGGGACGAGGAACACTGAAGCTTTCTTT.

This chain joins TRBV5-1 and TRBJ2-2; TRBD1 matches 8 bases. The CDR3 spans 14 residues. CDR1 SGHRS and CDR2 YFSETQ come from the germline V gene. Trimming took 5 bases from V and 6 from J; bases not matched to a gene: 6. CDR3 protein: CASRPDRGAGELFF. The CDR3 DNA reads as TGCGCCAGCAGGCCCGACAGGGGAGCCGGGGAGCTGTTTTTT.

The gene calls are TRBV2 and TRBJ2-6; D gene ambiguous. The CDR3 contains 9 residues. Germline CDR1 reads SNHLY; CDR2 reads FYNNEI. V was cut by 6 bases and J by 17 bases, with 8 bases left in between. The CDR3: CASSDEMTF. Written as DNA, the CDR3 is TGTGCCAGCAGCGACGAGATGACTTTC.

The chain is built from TRBV20-1 and TRBJ1-1; TRBD1 matches at 7 bases. This CDR3 spans 14 amino acids. V dropped 2 bases and J dropped 5; count of bases not matched to a gene: 8. Germline V gene sequence: CDR1 DFQATT, CDR2 SNEGSKA (reference sequence). In nucleotides, the CDR3 is TGCAGTGCTAGAAAGGACAACAGGGGAACTGAAGCTTTCTTT. This gives the protein CSARKDNRGTEAFF.

This clonotype was seen just once. The CDR3 here is CASRPPGLGNTEAFF. In DNA form, the CDR3 reads TGTGCCAGCAGACCTCCGGGATTGGGGAACACTGAAGCTTTCTTT. The chain joins TRBV7-9 to TRBJ1-1, with D unresolved. The CDR3 loop spans 15 amino acids. V was pared by 6 bases and J by 1 base, with 15 bases between. Germline CDR1 reads SEHNR; CDR2 reads FQNEAQ (reference sequence).

V usage is TRBV20-1 and J usage is TRBJ1-6; 10 positions agree with TRBD1. The CDR3 runs to 16 residues. The V gene's germline CDR1 is DFQATT and CDR2 SNEGSKA (reference sequence). V dropped 6 bases and J dropped 0; count of bases not matched to a gene: 5. The CDR3 coding sequence is TGCAGTGCCCAGGGACAGGGGCCCTCCTATAATTCACCCCTCCACTTT. Protein product: CSAQGQGPSYNSPLHF.

As to this clonotype: Compared with germline, one end of the junction differs, possibly owing to a read error. The V and J genes are TRBV7-9 and TRBJ2-2; unclear D gene. In germline, CDR1 is SEHNR, CDR2 FQNEAQ (reference sequence). CDR3 length: 13 amino acids. Here the CDR3 DNA reads TGCGCCTCCCGAGCAGGGAACACCGGGGAGCTGTTTTTT. This gives the protein CASRAGNTGELFF.

The chain carries TRBV7-9 and TRBJ1-2; 10 bases agree with TRBD1. J gave up 3 bases and V 9 bases, and 13 bases lay outside the gene matches. The CDR3 loop spans 16 amino acids. Germline values: CDR1 SEHNR, CDR2 FQNEAQ (reference sequence). The CDR3: CASSILFGQGDYGYTF. In nucleotides, the CDR3 is TGTGCCAGTAGTATCCTCTTCGGACAGGGGGACTATGGCTACACCTTC.

The chain is built from TRBV20-1 and TRBJ2-5; TRBD1 aligns across 8 bases. With 3 bases clipped from V and 1 base from J, the junction kept 4 bases outside the gene matches. This CDR3 has 14 residues. Germline CDR1 and CDR2: DFQATT and SNEGSKA (reference sequence). CDR3 bases: TGCAGTGCTAGGACAGGGGCTCTCCAAGAGACCCAGTACTTC. Its protein is CSARTGALQETQYF.

This sequence joins TRBV6-5 and TRBJ1-5; D gene unclear. The germline gives CDR1 MNHEY, CDR2 SVGAGI. This CDR3 has 13 amino acids. Trimming cost V 8 bases and J 5 bases, with 13 bases left between them. CDR3 DNA: TGTGCCAGCGGTCGCAGCGCGGATCAGCCCCAGCATTTT. It specifies CASGRSADQPQHF.

With respect to this clonotype: The junction departs from germline at one end; a sequencing error may be responsible. The rearrangement links TRBV2 to TRBJ1-2; no definite D call. The germline CDR1 and CDR2 sequences are SNHLY and FYNNEI. There are 15 residues in the CDR3. In DNA form, the CDR3 reads TGTGCCAGCAGGGAGGTTCTGGGAGCTAACTGTGGCTACACCTTC. Translation: CASREVLGANCGYTF.

The J gene is TRBJ1-2, the V gene TRBV7-3; 7 nucleotides line up with TRBD1. V lost 6 bases to trimming and J lost 3 bases; unmatched junction nucleotides: 4. Germline-derived CDR1 and CDR2 are SGHTA and FQGTGA. This CDR3 region has 13 residues. The CDR3 DNA is TGTGCCAGCAGAGGTGGGACAGACTATGGCTACACCTTC. Translated, it gives CASRGGTDYGYTF.

V usage is TRBV2 and J usage is TRBJ1-3, with TRBD1 identical over 9 bases. The CDR3 sequence is 16 residues long. J was trimmed by 1 base and V by 6 bases; bases with no gene match: 7. Germline assignment: CDR1 SNHLY and CDR2 FYNNEI. CDR3 nucleotide sequence: TGTGCCAGCAGCTCCGGGACAGGGACTTCTGGAAACACCATATATTTT. Its translation: CASSSGTGTSGNTIYF.

The chain links TRBV2 to TRBJ1-3; D may be TRBD1 (5 bases). There are 17 residues in the CDR3. CDR1 and CDR2 (germline): SNHLY, FYNNEI. Trimming pared 6 bases from V and 0 bases from J, leaving 18 bases between. CDR3 DNA sequence: TGTGCCAGCAGCGTAAATCTGGGACGGAGCTCTGGAAACACCATATATTTT. The encoded protein is CASSVNLGRSSGNTIYF.

This clonotype was counted a few times. This rearrangement joins TRBV9 to TRBJ1-2, with TRBD1 identical over 7 bases. The CDR3 runs 16 residues. J lost 0 bases, V lost 0 bases, and 5 bases had no gene match. Germline-derived CDR1 and CDR2 are SGDLS and YYNGEE. The CDR3 coding sequence is TGTGCCAGCAGCGTAGCTTTGGACAGGCCTAACTATGGCTACACCTTC. This codes for CASSVALDRPNYGYTF.

This clonotype occurred a few times. This chain connects TRBV20-1 to TRBJ1-5, with D uncertain. The CDR3 sequence is 10 residues long. Trimming stripped 3 bases from V and 7 bases from J, with 4 bases between. Per germline, CDR1 DFQATT and CDR2 SNEGSKA (reference sequence). The CDR3 loop is CSASPQPQHF. The CDR3 nucleotides are TGCAGTGCTAGTCCCCAGCCCCAGCATTTT.

This clonotype has ten or more counts. This chain connects TRBV2 to TRBJ1-2; D is undetermined. Between the trimmed V and J ends, which lost 5 bases and 0 bases, there was a span of 7 bases. The CDR3 sequence is 13 residues long. Germline V CDR1 and CDR2: SNHLY, FYNNEI. CDR3 DNA sequence: TGTGCCAGCAGTAAGACCTCTAACTATGGCTACACCTTC. Translating it yields CASSKTSNYGYTF.

Many counts were recorded for this clonotype. This chain joins TRBV10-3 and TRBJ1-1; D not certain. CDR3 size: 14 residues. Germline CDR1 reads ENHRY; CDR2 reads SYGVKD. The V end was cut by 2 bases, the J end by 5 bases, with 12 bases between. The CDR3 sequence: CAISEDPQLTEAFF. CDR3 nucleotide sequence: TGTGCCATCAGTGAGGATCCTCAGCTGACTGAAGCTTTCTTT.

Ten or more counts support this clonotype. The chain uses TRBV29-1 and TRBJ2-7, with TRBD1 as a possible D gene (6 bases). Germline V gene lookup returns CDR1 SQVTM and CDR2 ANQGSEA. The CDR3 is 14 amino acids. V lost 7 bases and J lost 6, with 22 bases in between. CDR3: CSAEHTLRGREQYF. The CDR3 DNA is TGCAGCGCTGAGCATACACTCAGGGGTCGCGAGCAGTACTTC.

Only a few counts were recorded for this clonotype. This rearrangement joins TRBV20-1 to TRBJ2-7; TRBD1 matches at 9 bases. In germline, CDR1 is DFQATT, CDR2 SNEGSKA (reference sequence). The CDR3 spans 15 residues. V lost 5 bases and J lost 6; bases outside the gene matches: 14. The CDR3 coding sequence is TGCAGTGCTTCGCCGGGACAGGGTAGGCCGAGCGAGCAGTACTTC. Encoded protein: CSASPGQGRPSEQYF.

The chain recombines TRBV6-2 or TRBV6-3 with TRBJ2-7; D is possibly TRBD2 (5 bases). The CDR3 spans 14 residues. V was trimmed by 4 bases and J by 2 bases, leaving 12 bases between them. Germline CDR1 reads MNHEY; CDR2 reads SVGEGT. CDR3 nucleotide sequence: TGTGCCAGCAGTTTGACGCCCGGGGCCTACGAGCAGTACTTC. Translated: CASSLTPGAYEQYF.

There are a few counts of this clonotype. The chain combines TRBV7-9 with TRBJ2-7; the D is unclear. This CDR3 is built from 13 residues. Germline assignment: CDR1 SEHNR and CDR2 FQNEAQ (reference sequence). With 5 bases removed from V and 3 bases from J, the gap between germline ends came to 11 bases. CDR3 in amino acids: CASSPTADYEQYF. The CDR3 nucleotides are TGTGCCAGCAGCCCCACGGCGGACTACGAGCAGTACTTC.

The rearrangement joins TRBV12-3 or TRBV12-4 to TRBJ2-7; D remains ambiguous. Between the trimmed V and J ends, which lost 5 bases and 2 bases, there was a span of 16 bases. This CDR3 comprises 15 residues. The CDR3, as DNA: TGTGCCAGCAGTCGGCGTGACATCGGGCCCTACGAGCAGTACTTC. Translating it yields CASSRRDIGPYEQYF.

In this sample, this clonotype turned up many times. The chain links TRBV7-2 to TRBJ1-6; a possible D gene is TRBD1 (5 bases). Germline assignment: CDR1 SGHTA and CDR2 FQGNSA. The CDR3 extends over 13 amino acids. V lost 1 base and J 10 bases, leaving 8 bases between the germline ends. CDR3 DNA: TGTGCCAGCAGCTTAGGGACATCCTCACCCCTCCACTTT. It specifies CASSLGTSSPLHF.

This sequence joins TRBV25-1 and TRBJ2-2; TRBD1 might be the D (6 bases). Deletions cut 6 bases from V and 2 bases from J, with 10 bases between. In germline, CDR1 is MGHDK, CDR2 SYGVNS. The CDR3 loop spans 14 amino acids. The CDR3 DNA reads TGTGCCAGCAGAGAGGGACATAACACCGGGGAGCTGTTTTTT. This gives the protein CASREGHNTGELFF.